The present TCR beta chain was sequenced within a study of cytomegalovirus exposure and HLA in healthy donors. Looking at the study overall: In an early release, HLA-typed donors contributed some 80 million unique TCR sequences.

The study, taken as a whole, reports: Being productive about 90% or about 30% of the time was typical of most TCR beta V segments in an earlier analysis. An assumption of roughly uniform sequencing depth across donors underlay the presence/absence analyses. Within a later analysis, the majority of CMV-associated TCR beta chains appeared HLA-restricted.

With 60 Vbeta and 13 Jbeta primers, the PCR was carried out. Here immunoSEQ multiplex PCR was the method, and the copy in TCRdb shows in-frame clones only, minus some. The table lists around 99,000 clones, 65% to 85% of them singletons. This clone showed up just a few times. Its cognate antigen is unknown. The V and J ends lost 10 bases and 4 bases respectively, with 22 bases between them. Germline CDR1 is LNHDA and CDR2 is SQIVND (reference sequence). There are 15 residues in the CDR3. The sequencing sample was made of PBMCs. V usage is TRBV19 and J usage is TRBJ1-1; D uncertain. The source of this sequence is a man aged 35 to 55 in good health and CMV-seronegative. DNA for the CDR3: TGTGCCACTACGGACGGAGGAAACCTGGGCACTGAAGCTTTCTTT. It codes for CATTDGGNLGTEAFF. The whole variable domain, remainder taken from reference TRBV19 and TRBJ1-1, is DGGITQSPKYLFRKEGQNVTLSCEQNLNHDAMYWYRQDPGQGLRLIYYSQIVNDFQKGDIAEGYSVSREKKESFPLTVTSAQKNPTAFYLCATTDGGNLGTEAFFGQGTRLTVV.